This TCR beta chain originates from a study of T cell changes during pregnancy in multiple sclerosis (dated by TCRdb to the late 2010s). General notes on the study: In women with multiple sclerosis, the researchers looked at how the T cell repertoire shifted as pregnancy progressed.

The sample holds one count of this clone. It lacks a known antigen. No much larger clonotype is one base removed from it; base qualities were not supplied. The library was prepared using the immunoSEQ multiplex PCR assay. TCRdb limited this immuneACCESS table to in-frame rearrangements with V and J called. A share of clones is missing; checked studies link under half to unresolved V genes, and the rest is unexplained. The sample table records more than 35,000 clones; around nine tenths of these occur just once. The ten largest clones take up 5.9% of the sample. Between the V and J ends, shortened by 0 bases and 0 bases respectively, the junction contains 12 bases. The germline V gene provides CDR1 SGHVS and CDR2 FNYEAQ. Taken from cysteine to phenylalanine, the CDR3 has 16 residues. Only the CDR3 region is kept as DNA, spanning 48 bases read in frame from base 1.

Sequencing was performed on CD8+ T cells from peripheral blood mononuclear cells, taken after pregnancy. The chain was built from TRBV7-6 and TRBJ2-7, with a tentative D gene TRBD1 over 6 matching bases. The receptor was isolated from a female donor in good health, enrolled as a control in a pregnancy study. CDR3 reads: CASSLAQGWVSYEQYF. The DNA sequence reads TGTGCCAGCAGCTTAGCTCAGGGGTGGGTCTCCTACGAGCAGTACTTC.